This TCR beta chain was captured by sequencing in a study of response to subunit inactivated influenza vaccine. Study observations and caveats: Researchers suggested that each seasonal influenza vaccination recruits few new T cells.

TCRdb reprocessed the RT-PCR reads via MiXCR and lists one record per CDR3 protein. The profile shows hundreds of thousands of distinct CDR3 sequences, approximately 15% of them singletons. A word on this clonotype: What it recognizes is unknown.

V was trimmed by 3 bases and J by 5 bases, leaving 19 bases between them. Germline V gene sequence: CDR1 SGHTA, CDR2 FQGNSA. This CDR3 comprises 16 residues. The TCR was taken from a man aged 50-75 years who received an inactivated influenza vaccine. The sample in question was CD4+ T cells sorted from PBMCs, obtained about 23 months after vaccination. V and J are TRBV7-2 and TRBJ2-5; D may be TRBD1 or TRBD2 (7 bases each). The CDR3 region is CASSFTAGGAGETQYF. In nucleotides, the CDR3 is TGTGCCAGCAGCTTTACCGCAGGGGGGGCCGGGGAGACCCAGTACTTC.